The 10 T cell receptor beta chains below all came from one sample that was sequenced in a study of blood T cells in healthy people across ages (dated by TCRdb to the mid-2010s). Library preparation used 5' RACE. Sequenced on an Illumina HiSeq 2500. The second PCR ran for about 7 to 11 cycles and used a J-beta primer mix along with a sample-barcoded 5' primer. In-frame beta chains were kept once TCRdb had trimmed the public reads at Q25 with fastp and called clones with MiXCR. Each entry is one CDR3 protein sequence, shown with its most common DNA and genes. This sample lists some 900,000 distinct CDR3 sequences; approximately 49% were detected once. Of the sample, roughly an eighth falls within the top ten clones. Sequences were obtained from blood. These receptor sequences come from a man aged 25-45 years in good health.

This clonotype was counted between two and nine times. This chain connects TRBV6-5 to TRBJ2-5; possibly TRBD1 for D (6 bases). Trimming stripped 0 bases from V and 2 bases from J, with 7 bases between. Germline-derived CDR1 and CDR2 are MNHEY and SVGAGI. The CDR3 spans 14 residues. CDR3 loop: CASSYSTGQETQYF. The CDR3, as DNA: TGTGCCAGCAGTTACTCGACAGGTCAAGAGACCCAGTACTTC.

This clonotype was seen a single time. The CDR3 here is CASSPREVSGELFF. The CDR3 coding sequence is TGTGCCAGCAGCCCCCGGGAGGTTAGCGGGGAGCTGTTTTTT. The chain combines TRBV7-3 with TRBJ2-2; TRBD2 agrees at 7 bases. Germline V lookup: CDR1 SGHTA, CDR2 FQGTGA. This CDR3 is 14 amino acids long. Trimming took 5 bases from V and 7 from J; bases not matched to a gene: 7.

This clonotype has only a few counts. This chain uses TRBV2 with TRBJ2-1; the D is unclear. Trimming took 9 bases from V and 10 from J, leaving 10 bases between them. This CDR3 is 10 amino acids long. Germline CDR1 and CDR2: SNHLY and FYNNEI. CDR3: CASSFREQFF. In DNA form, the CDR3 reads TGTGCCAGTTCGTTTCGGGAGCAGTTCTTC. Looking up the rest from reference TRBV2 and TRBJ2-1 gives the full variable domain: EPEVTQTPSHQVTQMGQEVILRCVPISNHLYFYWYRQILGQKVEFLVSFYNNEISEKSEIFDDQFSVERPDGSNFTLKIRSTKLEDSAMYFCASSFREQFFGPGTRLTVL.

V is TRBV5-1 and J is TRBJ1-4; D possibly corresponds to TRBD1 (6 bases). The CDR3 has 14 amino acids. Trimming pared 6 bases from V and 5 bases from J, leaving 14 bases between. Germline CDR1 is SGHRS and CDR2 is YFSETQ. This CDR3 is CASNAGTRNEKLFF. In DNA form, the CDR3 reads TGCGCCAGCAACGCCGGGACAAGGAATGAAAAACTGTTTTTT. Together with reference TRBV5-1 and TRBJ1-4, the CDR3 gives the full variable domain: KAGVTQTPRYLIKTRGQQVTLSCSPISGHRSVSWYQQTPGQGLQFLFEYFSETQRNKGNFPGRFSGRQFSNSRSEMNVSTLELGDSALYLCASNAGTRNEKLFFGSGTQLSVL.

The rearrangement joins TRBV7-2 to TRBJ2-5; 11 nucleotides align to TRBD2. CDR1 SGHTA and CDR2 FQGNSA come from the germline V gene. The V and J ends lost 2 bases and 4 bases, in that order; junction bases with no gene match: 9. The length of the CDR3 is 17 residues. CDR3 residues: CASSLRLAGGYGETQYF. The CDR3 nucleotides are TGTGCCAGCAGCTTACGTCTAGCGGGGGGATATGGAGAGACCCAGTACTTC.

The V call is TRBV6-2 or TRBV6-3, the J call TRBJ1-2; tentative D call: TRBD1 (6 bases). Germline values: CDR1 MNHEY, CDR2 SVGEGT. The CDR3 runs 16 residues. Trimming cost V 4 bases and J 4 bases, with 19 bases left between them. CDR3 DNA: TGTGCCAGCAGTTCTACGACAGTCAGGGGATCCTATGGCTACACCTTC. Protein sequence: CASSSTTVRGSYGYTF.

J is TRBJ2-2 and V is TRBV5-5; D is ambiguous. Germline V CDR1 and CDR2: SGHKS, YYEKEE (reference sequence). V was shortened by 5 bases and J by 4 bases, with 9 bases between the two germline ends. This CDR3 is 13 amino acids long. CDR3 in amino acids: CASRRLSTGELFF. The CDR3 coding sequence is TGTGCCAGCAGGAGGTTGAGCACCGGGGAGCTGTTTTTT.

This clonotype was detected a few times. J is TRBJ2-5 and V is TRBV20-1; TRBD1 aligns across 9 bases. Germline assignment: CDR1 DFQATT and CDR2 SNEGSKA (reference sequence). The J segment lost 4 bases and the V segment lost 5 bases, leaving 11 bases of the junction unmatched. The CDR3 extends over 15 amino acids. CDR3: CSALSLDRGRETQYF. CDR3 bases: TGCAGTGCTTTGAGTTTGGACAGGGGTAGAGAGACCCAGTACTTC.

In nucleotides, the CDR3 is TGTGCCAGCGGACACGGACAGGGGAGCAATGAGCAGTTCTTC. Its translation is CASGHGQGSNEQFF. The rearrangement uses TRBV12-3 or TRBV12-4 and TRBJ2-1; 9 nucleotides align to TRBD1. The CDR3 totals 14 residues. V lost 8 bases, J lost 6 bases, and 8 bases stayed unmatched.

This clonotype was seen once. The rearrangement joins TRBV27 to TRBJ1-2; perhaps TRBD1 as D (5 bases). The germline V gene has CDR1 MNHEY and CDR2 SMNVEV (reference sequence). This CDR3 region has 16 residues. V lost 3 bases and J lost 3, with 17 bases in between. In nucleotides, the CDR3 is TGTGCCAGCAGTTTGGAGGGCAGGGCTCCCTACTATGGCTACACCTTC. Its protein is CASSLEGRAPYYGYTF.